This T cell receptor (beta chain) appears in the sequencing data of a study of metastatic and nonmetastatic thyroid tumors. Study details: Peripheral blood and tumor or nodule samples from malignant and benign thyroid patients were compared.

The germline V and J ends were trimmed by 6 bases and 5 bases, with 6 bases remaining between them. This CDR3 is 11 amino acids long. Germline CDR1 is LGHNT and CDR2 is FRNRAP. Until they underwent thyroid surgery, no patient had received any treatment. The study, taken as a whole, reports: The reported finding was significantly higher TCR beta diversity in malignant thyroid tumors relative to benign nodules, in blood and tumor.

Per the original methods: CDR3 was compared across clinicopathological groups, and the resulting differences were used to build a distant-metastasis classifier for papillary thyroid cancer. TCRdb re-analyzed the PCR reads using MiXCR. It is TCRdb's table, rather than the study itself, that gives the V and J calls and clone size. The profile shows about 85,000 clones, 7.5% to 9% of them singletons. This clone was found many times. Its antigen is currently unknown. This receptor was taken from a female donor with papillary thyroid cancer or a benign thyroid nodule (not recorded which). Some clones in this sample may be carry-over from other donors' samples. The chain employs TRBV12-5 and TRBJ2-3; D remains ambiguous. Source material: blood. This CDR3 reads CASGWGDTQYF. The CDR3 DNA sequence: TGTGCTAGTGGGTGGGGAGATACGCAGTATTTT.